Given below is one TCR beta chain in context. The target antigen is unknown. The sample belongs to a study of cytomegalovirus exposure and HLA in healthy donors. Study-wide results and limits: A later analysis found first-cohort TCR clusters tended to co-occur in the 90 to 150 validation repertoires.

The assay was immunoSEQ multiplex PCR, and TCRdb's table has in-frame clones only and misses some. The sample shows under 100,000 clones, 90% to 97% of them seen only once. The donors were in the roughly 110-subject validation cohort; that cohort was separate from the approximately 700-subject first cohort. The V segment lost 0 bases and the J segment 5 bases; nucleotides outside the gene matches: 6. The CDR3 sequence is 18 residues long. Germline-derived CDR1 and CDR2 are SGDLS and YYNGEE. Sequencing was performed on PBMCs. The clonotype originates from a woman between 18 and 30 years old in good health and CMV-seronegative. This chain uses TRBV9 with TRBJ2-2; TRBD2 matches at 14 bases. CDR3: CASSVDVRTSGRTGELFF. The DNA for the CDR3 is TGTGCCAGCAGCGTAGACGTCCGGACTAGCGGGAGGACCGGGGAGCTGTTTTTT.